A selection of T cell receptor beta chains follows, all from one sample in a study of cytomegalovirus exposure and HLA in healthy donors. Sequencing used immunoSEQ multiplex PCR; TCRdb keeps in-frame clones, though not all of them. The sample lists approximately 300,000 clones; roughly nine tenths were seen once. Input material: PBMCs. The receptors stem from a woman aged 25 to 39 in good health and CMV-seropositive. Each CDR3 is given with its conserved first and last residue. D genes are given only for firm matches. Where a row states a size, it is once, few, many or the class of an expanded clone; other rows omit it.

J gene,V gene,D gene,clone size,CDR3 DNA,CDR3 protein
TRBJ2-1,TRBV6-1,TRBD1,once,TGTGCCAGCAGAAGCCGGGACAGGTCGTACAATGAGCAGTTCTTC,CASRSRDRSYNEQFF
TRBJ2-7,TRBV2,-,-,TGTGCCAGCCCCGGCAAGGGAGCCTACGAGCAGTACTTC,CASPGKGAYEQYF
TRBJ1-2,TRBV6-1,TRBD1,-,TGTGCCAGCAGCGGACAGGGGGCAAGGAACTATGGCTACACCTTC,CASSGQGARNYGYTF
TRBJ2-1,TRBV7-2,-,-,TGTGCCAGCAGCCGTCTAGCTCGCTTAACCCGTGCTTGGCATGAGCAGTTCTTC,CASSRLARLTRAWHEQFF
TRBJ2-3,TRBV9,TRBD2,-,TGTGCCAGCACCGTAACTAGCGGGAGTGCAGATACGCAGTATTTT,CASTVTSGSADTQYF
TRBJ1-1,TRBV7-4,TRBD1,-,TGTGCCAGCAGCCCGAGACAGGGTACGGGGAACACTGAAGCTTTCTTT,CASSPRQGTGNTEAFF
TRBJ2-5,TRBV28,-,-,TGTGCCAGCAGTTTGATGAGAGTCCAAGAGACCCAGTACTTC,CASSLMRVQETQYF
TRBJ2-7,TRBV5-1,TRBD1,-,TGCGCCAGCAGCCGGGACAGGGGATCCGACGAGCAGTACTTC,CASSRDRGSDEQYF
TRBJ1-3,TRBV1,-,-,TGCACCAGCAGCCGGTTACTCGGGGACAGACAGGGAAACACCATATATTTT,CTSSRLLGDRQGNTIYF
TRBJ2-2,TRBV25-1,TRBD1,once,TGTGCCAGCAGTCCGACAGGGGGTTGGTCTGGGACCGGGGAGCTGTTTTTT,CASSPTGGWSGTGELFF
TRBJ2-5,TRBV5-1,TRBD2,-,TGCGCCAGCAGCTTGGGATCAGCGGGGGGCGCCCTAGAGACCCAGTACTTC,CASSLGSAGGALETQYF
TRBJ1-4,TRBV4-1,-,-,TGCGCCAGCAGCCTGGGGGGTAATGAAAAACTGTTTTTT,CASSLGGNEKLFF
TRBJ2-7,TRBV15,TRBD1,-,TGTGCCACCAGCAGAACTAACGACAGGGCCCAAGACGAGCAGTACTTC,CATSRTNDRAQDEQYF
TRBJ2-3,TRBV30,TRBD2,-,TGTGCCTGGAGTCTCAGCGGGAGTAGGACAGATACGCAGTATTTT,CAWSLSGSRTDTQYF
TRBJ2-1,TRBV6-5,-,once,TGTGCCAGCAGTCGCCAGGGAAATGCCCTGAATGAGCAGTTCTTC,CASSRQGNALNEQFF
TRBJ2-1,TRBV29-1,-,-,TGCAGCGTTCAGCAGGGGGGTTACAATGAGCAGTTCTTC,CSVQQGGYNEQFF
TRBJ1-5,TRBV6-1,-,-,TGTGCCAGCAGTGAAGCAGGAGGGAGCCAGCCCCAGCATTTT,CASSEAGGSQPQHF
TRBJ2-7,TRBV7-6,TRBD2,-,TGTGCCAGCAGCCGAGTAGCGGGAGGGCCTTACGAGCAGTACTTC,CASSRVAGGPYEQYF
TRBJ1-1,TRBV9,-,-,TGTGCCAGCAGCGTAGGAGGGACAATGAACACTGAAGCTTTCTTT,CASSVGGTMNTEAFF
TRBJ2-5,TRBV20-1,-,-,TGCAGTGCTATATCGGGAGAGACCCAGTACTTC,CSAISGETQYF
TRBJ2-5,TRBV4-2,-,-,TGTGCCAGCAGCCATCACAGGGGAGGCCAAGAGACCCAGTACTTC,CASSHHRGGQETQYF
TRBJ2-7,TRBV5-6,TRBD2,-,TGTGCCAGCAGCTTGTTTCCGGGAGGGAGCTCCTACGAGCAGTACTTC,CASSLFPGGSSYEQYF
TRBJ2-3,TRBV7-9,TRBD2,-,TGTGCCAGCAGCCCGACTAGCGGCACAGATACGCAGTATTTT,CASSPTSGTDTQYF
TRBJ2-7,TRBV4-2,-,-,TGTGCCAGCAGCCAAGGAGGGGGTTCGTCCTACGAGCAGTACTTC,CASSQGGGSSYEQYF
TRBJ2-1,TRBV7-9,TRBD2,-,TGTGCCAGCACATCACTAGCGAACTCCTACAATGAGCAGTTCTTC,CASTSLANSYNEQFF
TRBJ1-2,TRBV6-1,-,-,TGTGCCAGCAGTGAGACACTGCTCTATGGCTACACCTTC,CASSETLLYGYTF
TRBJ2-7,TRBV7-2,TRBD2,-,TGTGCCAGCAGCTTAACCGGACTAGCGGCTTACGAGCAGTACTTC,CASSLTGLAAYEQYF
TRBJ2-7,TRBV7-3,TRBD2,-,TGTGCCAGCAGCTCGACTAGCGGGAGTGACGAGCAGTACTTC,CASSSTSGSDEQYF
TRBJ2-3,TRBV6-5,TRBD2,-,TGTGCCAGCAGTTACCGGGGAGGGGAGAGCACAGATACGCAGTATTTT,CASSYRGGESTDTQYF
TRBJ2-7,TRBV10-1,TRBD1,few,TGCGCCAGGAACAGGGGCTACGAGCAGTACTTC,CARNRGYEQYF
TRBJ1-1,TRBV28,TRBD1,-,TGTGCCAGCAGTTTAGGGGACAGGCCGGCGGCTTTCTTT,CASSLGDRPAAFF
TRBJ2-2,TRBV6-5,-,-,TGTGCCAACAGTTATCAGAACACCGGGGAGCTGTTTTTT,CANSYQNTGELFF
TRBJ1-1,TRBV7-6,-,-,TGTGCCAGCAGCGAGGCAGGAAGTGGAGGCCCGAGTTTCTTT,CASSEAGSGGPSFF
TRBJ2-7,TRBV11-2,TRBD1,-,TGTGCCAGCAGCTTAGAGAAGGGGGCTGCCTACGAGCAGTACTTC,CASSLEKGAAYEQYF
TRBJ2-2,TRBV7-9,-,-,TGTGCCAGCAGCCGACTTGGCTCGGGGTCGAACACCGGGGAGCTGTTTTTT,CASSRLGSGSNTGELFF
TRBJ1-4,TRBV7-6,-,-,TGTGCCAGCAGCGATGGGGGGCGCAATGAAAAACTGTTTTTT,CASSDGGRNEKLFF
TRBJ1-5,TRBV7-2,-,-,TGTGCCAGCAGCTTAGAGCCAGGCCAGCCCCAGCATTTT,CASSLEPGQPQHF
TRBJ1-1,TRBV29-1,TRBD1,-,TGCAGCGTTGGGGACAGGGGGGTTGTAACTGAAGCTTTCTTT,CSVGDRGVVTEAFF
TRBJ2-7,TRBV9,-,many,TGTGCCAGCAGCGTAAACTATGGGGCCGTCTACGAGCAGTACTTC,CASSVNYGAVYEQYF
TRBJ2-5,TRBV7-9,TRBD2,-,TGTGCCAGCAGCTTAGTGCTAGCGGGGGACGAGACCCAGTACTTC,CASSLVLAGDETQYF
TRBJ2-1,TRBV29-1,TRBD2,-,TGCAGCGTTGGACTAGCGGGGTTGTACAATGAGCAGTTCTTC,CSVGLAGLYNEQFF
TRBJ1-4,TRBV7-6,-,-,TGTGCCAGCAGCCCCCGGGGAACTGGGAACGAAAAACTGTTTTTT,CASSPRGTGNEKLFF
TRBJ1-2,TRBV27,TRBD1,-,TGTGCCAGCAGTTTTGGACAGGGTGACTATGGCTACACCTTC,CASSFGQGDYGYTF
TRBJ2-1,TRBV5-1,TRBD2,-,TGCGCCAGCACCGAGCGGGGTGACTACAATGAGCAGTTCTTC,CASTERGDYNEQFF
TRBJ2-7,TRBV30,TRBD2,few,TGTGCCTGGAGTGTAGCGGGAGGGAGGGAGCAGTACTTC,CAWSVAGGREQYF
TRBJ2-7,TRBV6-1,TRBD2,few,TGTGCCAGCTTCGCGGGAGGGTACGAGCAGTACTTC,CASFAGGYEQYF
TRBJ2-3,TRBV9,-,-,TGTGCCAGCAGCGTAGCTTCGTCGAGGAGCACAGATACGCAGTATTTT,CASSVASSRSTDTQYF
TRBJ2-2,TRBV15,-,-,TGTGCCACCAGCAGAGTAGGGGGGCAGACCGGGGAGCTGTTTTTT,CATSRVGGQTGELFF
TRBJ2-3,TRBV9,TRBD2,-,TGTGCCAGCAGCGTAGACACTAGCGGGGGGGCCTTAGATACGCAGTATTTT,CASSVDTSGGALDTQYF
TRBJ2-1,TRBV27,TRBD2,-,TGTGCCAGCAGTAATAGCGGGGGGATCAATGAGCAGTTCTTC,CASSNSGGINEQFF
TRBJ2-1,TRBV2,TRBD2,-,TGTGCCAGAGGGGGTTTTAGCGGGGAGGGAGAGCAGTTCTTC,CARGGFSGEGEQFF
TRBJ2-3,TRBV29-1,-,-,TGCAGCGCTCAAGGAACCACCACAGATACGCAGTATTTT,CSAQGTTTDTQYF
TRBJ2-1,TRBV10-3,TRBD2,-,TGTGCCATCAGCCTAGCGGGAGACAAGGTGAATGAGCAGTTCTTC,CAISLAGDKVNEQFF
TRBJ1-1,TRBV6-1,-,-,TGTGCCAGCAGTGGGACCCGTATGAACACTGAAGCTTTCTTT,CASSGTRMNTEAFF
TRBJ1-2,TRBV9,-,-,TGTGCCAGCAGCCAACAGGGTATCGACTATGGCTACACCTTC,CASSQQGIDYGYTF